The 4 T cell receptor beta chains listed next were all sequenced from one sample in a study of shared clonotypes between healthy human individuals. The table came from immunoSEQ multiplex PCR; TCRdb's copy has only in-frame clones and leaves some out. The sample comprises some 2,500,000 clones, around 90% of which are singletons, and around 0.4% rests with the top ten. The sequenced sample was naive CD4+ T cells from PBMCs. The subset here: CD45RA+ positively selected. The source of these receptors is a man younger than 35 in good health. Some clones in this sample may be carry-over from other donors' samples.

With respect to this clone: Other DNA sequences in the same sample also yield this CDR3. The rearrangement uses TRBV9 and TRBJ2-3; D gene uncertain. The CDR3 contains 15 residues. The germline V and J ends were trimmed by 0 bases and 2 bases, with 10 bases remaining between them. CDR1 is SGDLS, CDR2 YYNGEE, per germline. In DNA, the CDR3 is TGTGCCAGCAGCGTAGCCTCGAGATCCACAGATACGCAGTATTTT. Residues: CASSVASRSTDTQYF.

CDR3 residues: CASSAINRGMRGYTF. CDR3 DNA sequence: TGTGCCAGCAGCGCCATAAACAGGGGCATGCGGGGCTACACCTTC. This rearrangement joins TRBV13 to TRBJ1-2; 7 bases are shared with TRBD1. The CDR3 is made up of 15 amino acids. Germline-derived CDR1 and CDR2 are PRHDT and FYEKMQ (reference sequence). The V gene end was trimmed by 5 bases and the J gene end by 8 bases; junction bases not matched to a gene: 14.

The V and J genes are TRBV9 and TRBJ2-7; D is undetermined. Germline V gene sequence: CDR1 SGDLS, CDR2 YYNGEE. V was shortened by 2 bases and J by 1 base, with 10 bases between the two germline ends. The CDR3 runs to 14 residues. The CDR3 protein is CASSVLGASYEQYF. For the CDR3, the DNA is TGTGCCAGCAGCGTCCTTGGTGCGTCCTACGAGCAGTACTTC.

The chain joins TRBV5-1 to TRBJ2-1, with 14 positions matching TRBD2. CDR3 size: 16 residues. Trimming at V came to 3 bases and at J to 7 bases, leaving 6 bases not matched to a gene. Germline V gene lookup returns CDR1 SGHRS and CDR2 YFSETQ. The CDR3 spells CASSWRLAGGPNEQFF. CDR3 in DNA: TGCGCCAGCAGCTGGCGACTAGCGGGAGGGCCTAATGAGCAGTTCTTC.